These 7 T cell receptor beta chains share one sample of origin, sequenced in a study of early stage breast cancer tumors (dated by TCRdb to the late 2010s). The library was generated by the immunoSEQ multiplex PCR assay. TCRdb obtained this table from immuneACCESS and retained in-frame rearrangements with V and J assigned. These tables miss some clones; where compared with another copy, unresolved V genes account for less than half of the shortfall, and the remainder is unexplained. The sample table lists over 40,000 clones, about three quarters of them with a count of one. The ten largest make up 3% to 3.5% of the sample. Sequencing was carried out using blood. The receptor set was obtained from a person aged 35-49 years with breast cancer.

The chain links TRBV29-1 to TRBJ2-3; 11 nucleotides align to TRBD2. V was pared by 5 bases and J by 3 bases, with 4 bases of the junction left unmatched. CDR1 is SQVTM and CDR2 is ANQGSEA in the germline V gene. The CDR3 sequence is 14 residues long. The CDR3 DNA follows: TGCAGCGTTATACTAGCGGGAGTTACAGATACGCAGTATTTT. It encodes CSVILAGVTDTQYF.

This chain uses TRBV6-1 with TRBJ2-7; TRBD2 agrees at 8 bases. The V and J ends lost 5 bases and 7 bases, in that order; junction bases with no gene match: 13. This CDR3 is built from 15 residues. Germline-derived CDR1 and CDR2 are MNHNS and SASEGT. CDR3 in DNA: TGTGCCAGCAGTTTCCTAGGCGGGGGGCCCGGGGAGCAGTACTTC. Its translation: CASSFLGGGPGEQYF.

This chain uses TRBV5-1 with TRBJ2-2; D possibly corresponds to TRBD1 (6 bases). The germline V gene has CDR1 SGHRS and CDR2 YFSETQ. Trimming took 4 bases from V and 4 from J, leaving 11 bases between them. The CDR3 extends over 14 amino acids. CDR3 DNA: TGCGCCAGCAGCGTGGACAGTCTCACCGGGGAGCTGTTTTTT. As protein: CASSVDSLTGELFF.

The V call is TRBV7-2, the J call TRBJ2-3, with 8 bases lining up with TRBD2. V shed 2 bases and J 2 bases; nucleotides not matched to a gene: 12. Germline V gene lookup returns CDR1 SGHTA and CDR2 FQGNSA. This CDR3 region has 18 residues. The CDR3 coding sequence is TGTGCCAGCAGCTTACGTGGACTAGCACTTCCCAACACAGATACGCAGTATTTT. Translation: CASSLRGLALPNTDTQYF.

This clone was found a few times. The chain recombines TRBV25-1 with TRBJ2-2; possibly TRBD1 for D (6 bases). The CDR3 length is 16 residues. Germline assignment: CDR1 MGHDK and CDR2 SYGVNS. The V gene lost 1 base and the J gene lost 4 bases, with 13 bases spanning the gap. The CDR3 here is CASSELGRDITGELFF. The CDR3 DNA sequence: TGTGCCAGCAGTGAATTAGGACGGGACATCACCGGGGAGCTGTTTTTT.

This chain joins TRBV27 and TRBJ1-4, with D unresolved. CDR1 and CDR2 (germline): MNHEY, SMNVEV (reference sequence). The germline V and J ends were trimmed by 5 bases and 8 bases, with 15 bases remaining between them. This CDR3 spans 14 amino acids. CDR3 loop: CASSSSLTGEKLFF. The CDR3 DNA is TGTGCCAGCAGTAGCTCTCTCACTGGGGAAAAACTGTTTTTT.

The rearrangement uses TRBV9 and TRBJ1-3; 7 bases fit TRBD1. The length of the CDR3 is 14 residues. J was trimmed by 4 bases and V by 4 bases; bases with no gene match: 5. Germline V gene lookup returns CDR1 SGDLS and CDR2 YYNGEE. This CDR3 is CASSTGDRGNTIYF. CDR3 bases: TGTGCCAGCAGCACCGGGGACAGAGGAAACACCATATATTTT.